The present T cell receptor beta chain was sequenced within a study of blood T cell repertoires in COVID-19. Study summary: There were acute and convalescent COVID-19 samples, and they came from the United States, Italy and Spain. PBMCs, B-cell-depleted T cells, or T cells were the source of the cDNA or gDNA that made up the material.

Authors' analysis steps: Estimates of nucleated cell counts were drawn from the amplification of reference gene primers. The assay was immunoSEQ multiplex PCR, and TCRdb's table has in-frame clones only and misses some. D and trimming were read from the DNA, whereas the V and J calls and clone size are those reported in that table. The repertoire consists of 120,000 or so clones, with under 85% occurring once and the leading ten covering roughly 12%. The CDR3 extends over 15 amino acids. Trimming shortened V by 3 bases and J by 0 bases, and 11 bases separated the two germline ends. CDR1 is MNHEY, CDR2 SMNVEV, per germline (reference sequence).

The sequenced sample was peripheral blood. The chain carries TRBV27 and TRBJ2-5; TRBD2 might be the D (5 bases). This receptor was obtained from a man aged 60 to 75 with acute or convalescent COVID-19. The DNA for the CDR3 is TGTGCCAGCAGTTTTAGGGCGGGCCACCAAGAGACCCAGTACTTC. The encoded protein is CASSFRAGHQETQYF.